This T cell receptor beta chain comes out of a study of cytomegalovirus exposure and HLA in healthy donors. Study-level points and caveats: It was shown in a later analysis that HLA-associated TCR beta chains were more clonally expanded than other, equally common chains.

As regards this clone: Its antigen is currently unknown.

Amplification used 60 Vbeta primers and 13 Jbeta primers. The protocol was immunoSEQ multiplex PCR, while the TCRdb copy is restricted to in-frame clones and leaves out a portion. The table records 150,000 or so clones, about 74% of them present only once. Germline V lookup: CDR1 MDHEN, CDR2 SYDVKM. The CDR3 is 15 amino acids. The V and J ends lost 1 base and 4 bases respectively, with 14 bases between them. This chain joins TRBV28 and TRBJ2-7; a weak D match, TRBD2 (5 bases). The source material was PBMCs. This sequence was found in a woman aged 35 to 49 in good health and CMV-seronegative. CDR3 in amino acids: CASSLFRGMGYEQYF. CDR3 bases: TGTGCCAGCAGTTTATTTCGGGGAATGGGGTACGAGCAGTACTTC.